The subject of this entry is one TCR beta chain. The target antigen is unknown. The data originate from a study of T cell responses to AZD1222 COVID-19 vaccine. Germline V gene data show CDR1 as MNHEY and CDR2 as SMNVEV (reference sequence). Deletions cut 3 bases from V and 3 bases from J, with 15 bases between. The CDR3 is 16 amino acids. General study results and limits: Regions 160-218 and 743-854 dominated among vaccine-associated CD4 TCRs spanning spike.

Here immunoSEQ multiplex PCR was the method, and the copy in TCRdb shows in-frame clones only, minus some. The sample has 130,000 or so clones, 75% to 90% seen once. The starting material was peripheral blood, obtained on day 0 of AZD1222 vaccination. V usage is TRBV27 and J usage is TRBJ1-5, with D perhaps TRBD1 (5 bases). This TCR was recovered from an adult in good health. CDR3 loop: CASSLIGAMNNQPQHF. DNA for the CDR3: TGTGCCAGCAGTTTGATAGGGGCGATGAACAATCAGCCCCAGCATTTT.